This TCR beta chain was sequenced in a study of cytomegalovirus exposure and HLA in healthy donors. Across the study: Prior work identified around 120 million unique TCR beta sequences in about 179 million T cells. Findings and limits, study-wide: Available immune exposure information covered CMV serostatus only.

Turning to this clone: Its target is not known.

In germline, CDR1 is SGHDT, CDR2 YYEEEE. V shed 4 bases and J shed 6 bases, with 14 bases lying between them. CDR3 length: 13 residues. Both 60 Vbeta primers and 13 Jbeta primers went into the PCR. Here immunoSEQ multiplex PCR was the method, and the copy in TCRdb shows in-frame clones only, minus some. The profile shows around 71,000 clones, around 70% of them singletons. What was sequenced was PBMCs. This chain joins TRBV5-6 and TRBJ2-7; the D gene is possibly TRBD1 (6 bases). The sequence came from a male donor in good health and CMV-seropositive. In DNA form, the CDR3 reads TGTGCCAGCAGCCAAAGGGACACCCGCGAGCAGTACTTC. Its translation is CASSQRDTREQYF.